A selection of T cell receptor beta chains follows, all from one sample in a study of T cell responses to AZD1222 COVID-19 vaccine. Using immunoSEQ multiplex PCR, the repertoire was profiled, and TCRdb retains in-frame clones only, with some absent. The sample yields 100,000 to 150,000 clones, about nine tenths seen once. This specimen consisted of peripheral blood, obtained 28 days after the second AZD1222 dose. The receptor source for this set is an adult who received the AZD1222 COVID-19 vaccine. CDR3s include the opening cysteine and the closing phenylalanine or tryptophan. D genes are given only for firm matches. The listing skips clone size in some rows; elsewhere it reads once, few, many or a size class.

V gene	J gene	D gene	clone size	CDR3 length	CDR3 protein	CDR3 DNA
TRBV4-2	TRBJ1-6	NA	NA	16	CASSQDSPGGNSPLHF	TGTGCCAGCAGCCAAGATAGTCCAGGAGGAAATTCACCCCTCCACTTT
TRBV28	TRBJ1-6	NA	NA	16	CASSYSGLGQGAPLHF	TGTGCCAGCAGTTACAGCGGTCTGGGGCAAGGGGCACCCCTCCACTTT
TRBV28	TRBJ2-5	NA	NA	14	CASSAWTVQETQYF	TGTGCCAGCAGCGCTTGGACAGTCCAAGAGACCCAGTACTTC
TRBV5-1	TRBJ2-7	TRBD1	NA	15	CASSLVGQGDGEQYF	TGCGCCAGCAGCTTGGTGGGACAGGGGGACGGGGAGCAGTACTTC
TRBV18	TRBJ1-1	TRBD1	NA	15	CASSPGTGPRGEAFF	TGTGCCAGCTCACCGGGGACAGGGCCTCGGGGTGAAGCTTTCTTT
TRBV30	TRBJ1-1	NA	NA	13	CAWSLTMEGMAFF	TGTGCCTGGAGTCTTACGATGGAGGGTATGGCTTTCTTT
TRBV3-1/TRBV3-2	TRBJ2-7	NA	NA	15	CASSDRGFRSGEQYF	TGTGCCAGCAGCGATCGGGGGTTTAGGTCGGGCGAGCAGTACTTC
TRBV28	TRBJ1-6	NA	NA	17	CASSPVSGPKVSSPLHF	TGTGCCAGCAGCCCCGTCTCGGGCCCCAAAGTGTCCTCACCCCTCCACTTT
TRBV13	TRBJ1-2	NA	NA	15	CASSPGLGTFYGYTF	TGTGCCAGCAGCCCGGGACTCGGGACATTCTATGGCTACACCTTC
TRBV24-1	TRBJ1-1	NA	once	11	CATSDGVSAFF	TGTGCCACCAGTGATGGGGTATCAGCTTTCTTT
TRBV7-9	TRBJ2-2	NA	NA	15	CASSLGDLNTGELFF	TGTGCCAGCAGCTTAGGTGATTTGAACACCGGGGAGCTGTTTTTT
TRBV5-1	TRBJ2-2	NA	once	15	CASSLRLVGAGELFF	TGCGCCAGCAGCCTAAGACTAGTAGGCGCCGGGGAGCTGTTTTTT
TRBV30	TRBJ2-5	TRBD2	once	12	CAWTSGQETQYF	TGTGCCTGGACTAGCGGGCAAGAGACCCAGTACTTC
TRBV7-9	TRBJ2-2	NA	NA	15	CASSPPGKLGGELFF	TGTGCCAGCAGCCCCCCGGGGAAGCTCGGCGGGGAGCTGTTTTTT
TRBV19	TRBJ1-4	NA	NA	16	CASSRYGAGGNEKLFF	TGTGCCAGTAGTAGATACGGGGCCGGAGGAAATGAAAAACTGTTTTTT
TRBV30	TRBJ1-1	NA	NA	11	CAWSPGGSAFF	TGTGCCTGGAGTCCGGGAGGTTCAGCTTTCTTT